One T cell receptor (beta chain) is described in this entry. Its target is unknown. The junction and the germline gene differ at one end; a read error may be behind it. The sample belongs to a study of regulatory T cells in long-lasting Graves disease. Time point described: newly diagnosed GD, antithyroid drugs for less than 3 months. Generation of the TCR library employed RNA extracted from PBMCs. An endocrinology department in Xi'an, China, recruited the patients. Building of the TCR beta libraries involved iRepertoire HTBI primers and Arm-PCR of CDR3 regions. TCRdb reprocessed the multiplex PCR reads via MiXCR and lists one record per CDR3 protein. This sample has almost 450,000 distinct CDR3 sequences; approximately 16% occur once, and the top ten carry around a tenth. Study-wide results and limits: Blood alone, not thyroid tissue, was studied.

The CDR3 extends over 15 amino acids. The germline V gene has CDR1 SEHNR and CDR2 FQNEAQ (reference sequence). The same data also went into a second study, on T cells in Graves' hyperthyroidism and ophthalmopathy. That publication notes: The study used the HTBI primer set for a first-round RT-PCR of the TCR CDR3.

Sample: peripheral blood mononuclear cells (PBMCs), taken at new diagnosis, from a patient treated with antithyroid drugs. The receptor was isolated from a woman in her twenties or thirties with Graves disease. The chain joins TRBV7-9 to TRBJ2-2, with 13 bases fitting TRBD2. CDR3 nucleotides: TGTGCCAGCAGAGGGACTAGCGGGAAGACCGGGGAGCTGCTTTTT. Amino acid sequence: CASRGTSGKTGELLF.